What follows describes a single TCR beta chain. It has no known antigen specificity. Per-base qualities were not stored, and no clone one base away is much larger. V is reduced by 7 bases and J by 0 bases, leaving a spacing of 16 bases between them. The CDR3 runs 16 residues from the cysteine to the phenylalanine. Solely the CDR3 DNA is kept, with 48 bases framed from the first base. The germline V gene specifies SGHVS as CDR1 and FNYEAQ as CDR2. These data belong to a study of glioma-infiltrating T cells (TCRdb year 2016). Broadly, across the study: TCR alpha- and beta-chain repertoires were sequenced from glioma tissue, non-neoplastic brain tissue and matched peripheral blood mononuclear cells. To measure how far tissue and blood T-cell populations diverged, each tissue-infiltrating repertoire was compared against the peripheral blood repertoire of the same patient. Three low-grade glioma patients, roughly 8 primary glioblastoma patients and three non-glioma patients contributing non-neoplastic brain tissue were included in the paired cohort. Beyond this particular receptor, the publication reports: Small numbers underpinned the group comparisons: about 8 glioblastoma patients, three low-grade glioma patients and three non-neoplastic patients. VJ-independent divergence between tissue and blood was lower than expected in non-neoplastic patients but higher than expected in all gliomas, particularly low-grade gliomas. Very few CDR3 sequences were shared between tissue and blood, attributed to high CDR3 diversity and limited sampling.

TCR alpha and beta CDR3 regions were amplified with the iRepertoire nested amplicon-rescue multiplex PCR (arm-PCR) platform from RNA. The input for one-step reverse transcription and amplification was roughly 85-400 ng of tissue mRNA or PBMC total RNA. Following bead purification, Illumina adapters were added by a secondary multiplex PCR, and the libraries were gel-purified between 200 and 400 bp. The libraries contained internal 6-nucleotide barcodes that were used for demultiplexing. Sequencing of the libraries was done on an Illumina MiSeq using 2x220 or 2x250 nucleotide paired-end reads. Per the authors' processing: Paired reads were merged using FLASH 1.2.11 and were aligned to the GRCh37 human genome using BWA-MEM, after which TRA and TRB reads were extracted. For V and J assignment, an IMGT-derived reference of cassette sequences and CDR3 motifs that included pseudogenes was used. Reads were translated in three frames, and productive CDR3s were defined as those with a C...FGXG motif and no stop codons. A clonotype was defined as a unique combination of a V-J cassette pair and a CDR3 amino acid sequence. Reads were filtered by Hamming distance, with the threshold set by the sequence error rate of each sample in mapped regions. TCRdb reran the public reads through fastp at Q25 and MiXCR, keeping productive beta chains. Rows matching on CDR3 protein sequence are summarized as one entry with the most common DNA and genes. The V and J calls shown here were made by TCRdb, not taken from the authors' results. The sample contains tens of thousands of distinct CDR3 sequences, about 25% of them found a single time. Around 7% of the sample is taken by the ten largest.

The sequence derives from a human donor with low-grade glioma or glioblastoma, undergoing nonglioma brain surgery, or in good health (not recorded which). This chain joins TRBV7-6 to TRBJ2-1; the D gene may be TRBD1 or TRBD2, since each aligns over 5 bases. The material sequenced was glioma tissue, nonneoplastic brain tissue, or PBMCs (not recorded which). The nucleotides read TGTGCCAGCACCTCTACGGGGCCCAGCTCCTACAATGAGCAGTTCTTC. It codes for CASTSTGPSSYNEQFF.